The 17 T cell receptor beta chains below all came from one sample that was sequenced in a study of response to subunit inactivated influenza vaccine. From the RT-PCR reads, TCRdb called clonotypes with MiXCR, one entry per CDR3 protein. The repertoire holds roughly 700,000 distinct CDR3 sequences, with about 15% as singletons. Sample: PBMCs from blood, taken around 14 days before vaccination. These receptors were obtained from a man aged 50 to 60 who received an inactivated influenza vaccine.

Ten or more counts support this clonotype. The chain has TRBV20-1 and TRBJ2-7, with 9 bases matching TRBD1. The V gene's germline CDR1 is DFQATT and CDR2 SNEGSKA (reference sequence). This CDR3 contains 12 residues. The V and J ends lost 5 bases and 5 bases, in that order; junction bases with no gene match: 4. The DNA of the CDR3 is TGCAGTGCTTGGACAGGGGTGCACGAGCAGTACTTC. It translates to CSAWTGVHEQYF.

There are a few counts of this clonotype. The V and J genes are TRBV7-9 and TRBJ2-6; D ambiguous. V shed 5 bases and J shed 2 bases, with 7 bases lying between them. Germline CDR1 reads SEHNR; CDR2 reads FQNEAQ (reference sequence). This CDR3 is built from 14 residues. CDR3 loop: CASSQVAGANVLTF. The CDR3 DNA reads as TGTGCCAGCAGCCAGGTCGCTGGGGCCAACGTCCTGACTTTC.

The V gene is TRBV5-5, the J gene TRBJ1-5; D remains ambiguous. CDR1 and CDR2 from the germline V gene are SGHKS and YYEKEE (reference sequence). V lost 1 base and J 3 bases, leaving 11 bases between the germline ends. The CDR3 is made up of 15 amino acids. The DNA of the CDR3 is TGTGCCAGCAGCTTGTTCGGGGTGAACAATCAGCCCCAGCATTTT. Amino acids: CASSLFGVNNQPQHF.

This clonotype was recorded a few times. This chain links TRBV6-4 with TRBJ2-7; 8 bases map to TRBD2. V shed 3 bases and J 2 bases; nucleotides not matched to a gene: 6. This CDR3 has 15 residues. From germline, CDR1 is MRHNA and CDR2 SNTAGT. Here the CDR3 reads CASSEAGASPYEQYF. The CDR3 nucleotides are TGTGCCAGCAGTGAAGCGGGAGCCTCCCCCTACGAGCAGTACTTC.

This clonotype appeared a few times. The rearrangement joins TRBV11-2 to TRBJ2-2; 10 positions agree with TRBD2. CDR3 length: 17 amino acids. Germline-derived CDR1 and CDR2 are SGHAT and FQNNGV. The J segment lost 1 base and the V segment lost 4 bases, leaving 6 bases of the junction unmatched. The CDR3 nucleotides are TGTGCCAGCAGCTCATCCAGACTAGCGGGGAACACCGGGGAGCTGTTTTTT. The encoded protein is CASSSSRLAGNTGELFF.

J is TRBJ2-2 and V is TRBV6-2 or TRBV6-3; 7 bases are shared with TRBD2. The junction had 2 bases not matched to a gene; V was cut back by 4 bases and J by 6 bases. CDR1 MNHEY and CDR2 SVGEGT come from the germline V gene. The CDR3 is 13 amino acids. The CDR3 sequence: CASSWTSPGELFF. CDR3 nucleotide sequence: TGTGCCAGCAGTTGGACTAGTCCCGGGGAGCTGTTTTTT.

This clonotype was counted between two and nine times. The rearrangement links TRBV29-1 to TRBJ1-2; a weak D match, TRBD1 (6 bases). The V end was cut by 4 bases, the J end by 5 bases, with 14 bases between. The CDR3 length is 13 residues. Germline V gene data show CDR1 as SQVTM and CDR2 as ANQGSEA. The CDR3 is CSVAAGASYGYTF. DNA of the CDR3: TGCAGCGTTGCGGCAGGGGCCTCATATGGCTACACCTTC.

This clonotype was recorded a few times. At one end, the junction sequence differs from germline, possibly due to a read error. The chain uses TRBV3-1 and TRBJ2-1, with TRBD1 matching over 9 bases. The CDR3 is 13 amino acids. Germline CDR1 and CDR2: LGHDT and YNNKEL (reference sequence). CDR3 amino acids: CASSQGPGTGFRF. The CDR3 DNA reads TGTGCCAGCAGCCAAGGCCCTGGGACAGGGTTCAGATTC.

In this sample, this clonotype turned up a few times. The CDR3 loop is CASSQYIGQADTEAFF. The DNA of the CDR3 is TGTGCCAGCAGCCAGTATATAGGACAGGCGGACACTGAAGCTTTCTTT. V is TRBV14 and J is TRBJ1-1, with 7 bases that match TRBD1. Unmatched junction bases numbered 10, after V lost 3 bases and J lost 3 bases. Germline CDR1 SGHDN, CDR2 FVKESK. The CDR3 runs to 16 residues.

The table lists this clonotype with many counts. The chain uses TRBV12-3 or TRBV12-4 and TRBJ1-1; tentative D call: TRBD1 (6 bases). Between the trimmed V and J ends, which lost 5 bases and 2 bases, there was a span of 15 bases. This CDR3 is built from 15 residues. The CDR3, as DNA: TGTGCCAGCAGTACCCCCAGGGGAGGTAACACTGAAGCTTTCTTT. Its translation is CASSTPRGGNTEAFF.

This clonotype has just a few counts. The chain recombines TRBV4-3 with TRBJ1-2, with a tentative D call TRBD1 (5 bases). Germline V lookup: CDR1 LGHNA, CDR2 YSLEER. V shed 0 bases and J shed 7 bases, with 15 bases lying between them. The CDR3 has 15 amino acids. The CDR3 DNA reads as TGCGCCAGCAGCCAAGAGGGGCAGGTGACGGGTGGCTACACCTTC. It encodes CASSQEGQVTGGYTF.

The rearrangement uses TRBV6-5 and TRBJ2-1; D is unresolved. V was clipped by 3 bases and J by 2 bases, with 8 bases between them. CDR1 MNHEY and CDR2 SVGAGI come from the germline V gene. The CDR3 covers 14 residues. DNA of the CDR3: TGTGCCAGCAGTTATACTGGCCCCTACAATGAGCAGTTCTTC. Its translation: CASSYTGPYNEQFF.

This rearrangement joins TRBV27 to TRBJ2-7, with a tentative D call TRBD1 (6 bases). This CDR3 region has 15 residues. CDR1 and CDR2 (germline): MNHEY, SMNVEV (reference sequence). The V end was cut by 6 bases, the J end by 7 bases, with 22 bases between. Here the CDR3 reads CASSRRTALSPEQYF. For the CDR3, the DNA is TGTGCCAGCAGCCGACGGACAGCCCTGTCTCCGGAGCAGTACTTC.

In this sample, this clonotype turned up many times. This chain links TRBV15 with TRBJ2-7; D is unresolved. This CDR3 contains 14 residues. Germline assignment: CDR1 LNHNV and CDR2 YYDKDF (reference sequence). V was shortened by 0 bases and J by 1 base, with 7 bases between the two germline ends. The CDR3 nucleotides are TGTGCCACCAGCAGAGATTTGGGATCCTACGAGCAGTACTTC. It encodes CATSRDLGSYEQYF.

This clonotype occurred many times. This chain connects TRBV12-3 or TRBV12-4 to TRBJ2-3, with 10 bases lining up with TRBD2. This CDR3 comprises 16 residues. V shed 2 bases and J 3 bases; nucleotides not matched to a gene: 5. The CDR3 DNA follows: TGTGCCAGCAGTTTATCTAGCGGGGGCGGTACAGATACGCAGTATTTT. Translated: CASSLSSGGGTDTQYF.

This chain connects TRBV28 to TRBJ2-7; 9 nucleotides align to TRBD2. Germline V gives CDR1 MDHEN, CDR2 SYDVKM. CDR3 length equals 13 residues. Trimming removed 2 bases from V and 5 bases from J; junction bases left unmatched: 1. The CDR3 DNA reads as TGTGCCAGCAGTTTACCTAGCGGGGACGAGCAGTACTTC. It yields the protein CASSLPSGDEQYF.

The chain combines TRBV7-9 with TRBJ2-5; no clear D gene. The CDR3 has 15 residues. The V end was cut by 5 bases, the J end by 2 bases, with 15 bases between. Per germline, CDR1 SEHNR and CDR2 FQNEAQ (reference sequence). CDR3 nucleotides: TGTGCCAGCAGCCTACGGAGCGCCCATCAAGAGACCCAGTACTTC. Its protein is CASSLRSAHQETQYF.